The 8 T cell receptor beta chains reported below all come from one sample, sequenced in a study of cytomegalovirus exposure and HLA in healthy donors. The PCR had 60 Vbeta and 13 Jbeta primers. Generated by immunoSEQ multiplex PCR, the TCRdb table keeps only in-frame clones and is missing some. Seen here are 140,000 to 150,000 clones, around 75% observed once, and the top ten hold about 7%. The sequenced sample was PBMCs. The receptors shown here come from a man aged 25 to 40 in good health and CMV-seronegative.

This clone was seen a handful of times. J is TRBJ1-2 and V is TRBV7-9, with D possibly matching TRBD1 (6 bases). CDR3 length: 18 amino acids. V shed 4 bases and J shed 1 base, with 22 bases lying between them. The germline V gene has CDR1 SEHNR and CDR2 FQNEAQ (reference sequence). The CDR3 bases are TGTGCCAGCAGCTCTAATAGAGGCCGGACAGACTTTAACTATGGCTACACCTTC. Amino acids: CASSSNRGRTDFNYGYTF.

The count of this clone is one. This chain uses TRBV6-1 with TRBJ1-6; D is ambiguous. Germline CDR1 MNHNS, CDR2 SASEGT. CDR3 size: 14 residues. With 0 bases removed from V and 7 bases from J, the gap between germline ends came to 7 bases. This CDR3 reads CASSEAPSNSPLHF. CDR3 DNA sequence: TGTGCCAGCAGTGAAGCCCCGTCCAATTCACCCCTCCACTTT.

The chain couples TRBV6-1 to TRBJ2-7; the D gene is possibly TRBD2 (5 bases). Germline values: CDR1 MNHNS, CDR2 SASEGT. CDR3 length: 13 amino acids. V was trimmed by 8 bases and J by 3 bases, leaving 14 bases between them. CDR3: CASEAADIYEQYF. As DNA, the CDR3 is TGTGCCAGCGAAGCAGCGGATATCTACGAGCAGTACTTC.

This rearrangement joins TRBV29-1 to TRBJ2-7; unclear D gene. Trimming left V 3 bases short and J 6 bases short, with 12 bases between. CDR1 SQVTM and CDR2 ANQGSEA come from the germline V gene. The CDR3 runs to 12 residues. CDR3: CSVDYQTGEQYF. For the CDR3, the DNA is TGCAGCGTTGATTACCAAACGGGCGAGCAGTACTTC.

V is TRBV18 and J is TRBJ1-1, with 9 bases matching TRBD1. V trimming: 1 base; J trimming: 4 bases; junction bases outside the gene matches: 7. The CDR3 runs to 16 residues. Germline CDR1 reads KGHSH; CDR2 reads LQKENI. CDR3 coding DNA: TGTGCCAGCTCACCACAAACCGGGACAGGGTCCACTGAAGCTTTCTTT. It specifies CASSPQTGTGSTEAFF.

The V and J genes are TRBV19 and TRBJ2-7; 9 bases align to TRBD2. Germline V CDR1 and CDR2: LNHDA, SQIVND (reference sequence). Trimming cost V 7 bases and J 3 bases; bases outside gene matches: 4. CDR3 size: 13 residues. CDR3: CASKSSGDYEQYF. The DNA of the CDR3 is TGTGCCAGTAAATCTAGCGGGGACTACGAGCAGTACTTC.

Concerning this clone itself: Sequence at one end of the junction differs from germline and may be a read error. The V call is TRBV9, the J call TRBJ2-6, with 9 bases matching TRBD1. Germline V gene lookup returns CDR1 SGDLS and CDR2 YYNGEE. CDR3 length: 17 amino acids. CDR3 residues: CASSVGGTGIGANGLTF. Written as DNA, the CDR3 is TGTGCCAGCAGCGTAGGGGGGACAGGGATAGGGGCCAACGGCCTGACTTTC.

The chain is built from TRBV19 and TRBJ1-1; D remains ambiguous. V lost 8 bases to trimming and J lost 0 bases, with 10 bases between them. Germline V gives CDR1 LNHDA, CDR2 SQIVND (reference sequence). The CDR3 sequence is 13 residues long. CDR3 loop: CASQRRLNTEAFF. The DNA of the CDR3 is TGTGCCAGTCAGCGACGGTTGAACACTGAAGCTTTCTTT.